This T cell receptor (beta chain) stems from a study of Graves' ophthalmopathy and Graves' hyperthyroidism. Amplifying from RNA transcripts, the study obtained TCR beta CDR3 regions. HTBI-primed first-round RT-PCR preceded second-round multiplex PCR. In TCRdb, the multiplex PCR reads were re-called with MiXCR into one record per CDR3 protein. The table has fewer than 650,000 distinct CDR3 sequences, about 20% seen once; the top ten hold approximately 7%. The specimen sequenced was peripheral blood. This TCR was recovered from a woman aged 18 to 35 with stable Graves' hyperthyroidism. Some clones in this sample may be carry-over from other donors' samples.

CDR3 coding DNA: TGCAGCGTTGACCGACAAAATAACGAGCACAATCAGCCCCAGCATTTT. It encodes CSVDRQNNEHNQPQHF. This chain uses TRBV29-1 with TRBJ1-5; D ambiguous. The CDR3 is 16 amino acids. Germline V lookup: CDR1 SQVTM, CDR2 ANQGSEA. V was cut by 3 bases and J by 3 bases, with 18 bases left in between.